The 17 T cell receptor beta chains listed next were all sequenced from one sample in a study of PD-1 blockade in classical Hodgkin lymphoma. The patients all showed relapse after autologous stem cell transplantation, while their brentuximab vedotin exposure varied. Only in-frame clones appear in the TCRdb table, and some are missing; sequencing was by immunoSEQ multiplex PCR. The sample consists of some 46,000 clones, around three quarters of them appearing once. Source: peripheral blood mononuclear cells (PBMCs), taken before the second cycle of nivolumab. Receptors were obtained from a human donor with classical Hodgkin lymphoma.

CDR3 sequence reads: CASSLSRNTEAFF. The CDR3 bases are TGTGCCAGCAGTTTATCACGGAACACTGAAGCTTTCTTT. This rearrangement joins TRBV27 to TRBJ1-1; D is unresolved. The germline V gene has CDR1 MNHEY and CDR2 SMNVEV (reference sequence). Trimming stripped 0 bases from V and 1 base from J, with 3 bases between. The CDR3 is made up of 13 amino acids.

The chain is built from TRBV6-4 and TRBJ1-1, with no clear D. CDR3 length equals 14 residues. Germline CDR1 reads MRHNA; CDR2 reads SNTAGT. Trimming left V 5 bases short and J 0 bases short, with 10 bases between. The CDR3, as DNA: TGTGCCAGCAGTACTGGCGGTCTGAACACTGAAGCTTTCTTT. Protein product: CASSTGGLNTEAFF.

J is TRBJ1-2 and V is TRBV19; possibly TRBD1 for D (6 bases). The V and J ends lost 6 bases and 1 base respectively, with 9 bases between them. CDR3 size: 13 residues. Germline V lookup: CDR1 LNHDA, CDR2 SQIVND (reference sequence). Here the CDR3 reads CASSEQGNYGYTF. CDR3 sequence (DNA): TGTGCCAGTAGCGAACAGGGTAACTATGGCTACACCTTC. The entire variable domain, with the rest obtained from reference TRBV19 and TRBJ1-2, is as follows: DGGITQSPKYLFRKEGQNVTLSCEQNLNHDAMYWYRQDPGQGLRLIYYSQIVNDFQKGDIAEGYSVSREKKESFPLTVTSAQKNPTAFYLCASSEQGNYGYTFGSGTRLTVV.

CDR3 in amino acids: CASSLAPGTSGTDTQYF. CDR3 nucleotide sequence: TGTGCCAGCAGCTTAGCCCCCGGGACTAGCGGTACAGATACGCAGTATTTT. The chain employs TRBV11-1 and TRBJ2-3, with 11 bases that match TRBD2. Trimming at V came to 0 bases and at J to 3 bases, leaving 5 bases not matched to a gene. This CDR3 region has 17 residues. CDR1 is SGHAT and CDR2 is FQDESV in the germline V gene (reference sequence).

V and J are TRBV2 and TRBJ1-1; 9 bases are shared with TRBD1. Germline trimming cut 6 bases from V and 0 bases from J; bases unmatched to any gene: 2. The CDR3 consists of 14 residues. Germline CDR1 SNHLY, CDR2 FYNNEI. This CDR3 reads CASRDRGLNTEAFF. DNA for the CDR3: TGTGCCAGCAGGGACAGGGGACTGAACACTGAAGCTTTCTTT.

The chain combines TRBV7-2 with TRBJ1-5, with D uncertain. CDR3 length: 12 amino acids. The V and J ends lost 3 bases and 5 bases respectively, with 5 bases between them. Germline assignment: CDR1 SGHTA and CDR2 FQGNSA. The CDR3 protein is CASSFADQPQHF. The CDR3 bases are TGTGCCAGCAGCTTTGCCGATCAGCCCCAGCATTTT.

The chain is built from TRBV7-2 and TRBJ1-6, with unresolved D. Germline CDR1 reads SGHTA; CDR2 reads FQGNSA. The CDR3 runs to 13 residues. V dropped 1 base and J dropped 8 bases, with 6 bases sitting between them. The CDR3 loop reads CASSLVGYSPLHF. The CDR3 DNA sequence: TGTGCCAGCAGCTTAGTCGGGTATTCACCCCTCCACTTT.

V and J are TRBV6-5 and TRBJ1-1; tentative D call: TRBD1 (5 bases). Germline V gene sequence: CDR1 MNHEY, CDR2 SVGAGI. The CDR3 has 13 residues. Trimming took 3 bases from V and 5 from J, leaving 10 bases between them. The CDR3 DNA sequence: TGTGCCAGCAGTTATGAGTCAGGGACTGAAGCTTTCTTT. It yields the protein CASSYESGTEAFF.

The chain carries TRBV4-2 and TRBJ1-1; D remains unclear. CDR1 is LGHNA, CDR2 YNFKEQ, per germline. The CDR3 has 15 residues. V was shortened by 0 bases and J by 1 base, with 9 bases between the two germline ends. CDR3 residues: CASSQDPTANTEAFF. CDR3 nucleotides: TGTGCCAGCAGCCAAGACCCGACGGCGAACACTGAAGCTTTCTTT.

CDR3 sequence: CAISDPQGSSYEQYF. The CDR3 coding sequence is TGTGCCATCAGCGATCCACAGGGAAGCTCCTACGAGCAGTACTTC. V gene TRBV10-3 combines with J gene TRBJ2-7; possibly TRBD1 for D (6 bases). Germline V CDR1 and CDR2: ENHRY, SYGVKD. The CDR3 spans 15 residues. With 6 bases removed from V and 0 bases from J, the gap between germline ends came to 15 bases.

This rearrangement joins TRBV9 to TRBJ2-2; the D call may be TRBD1 or TRBD2 (6 bases each). The CDR3 covers 16 residues. V was cut by 3 bases and J by 6 bases, with 18 bases left in between. Per germline, CDR1 SGDLS and CDR2 YYNGEE. The CDR3, as DNA: TGTGCCAGCAGCGAGGGGGACTTTCTTCTGTCCGGGGAGCTGTTTTTT. Translation: CASSEGDFLLSGELFF.

The chain combines TRBV7-3 with TRBJ2-1; D may match TRBD1 or TRBD2 (5 bases each). V lost 4 bases and J lost 3, with 13 bases in between. This CDR3 spans 15 amino acids. In germline, CDR1 is SGHTA, CDR2 FQGTGA. The CDR3 protein is CASSYQGDGYNEQFF. The CDR3 DNA reads as TGTGCCAGCAGCTACCAAGGGGACGGCTACAATGAGCAGTTCTTC.

This clone has only one observation. The chain is built from TRBV28 and TRBJ2-7; the match to TRBD2 covers 8 bases. Germline CDR1 is MDHEN and CDR2 is SYDVKM. After removal of 4 bases from V and 1 base from J, the junction contained 3 bases not matched to a gene. This CDR3 comprises 14 residues. The CDR3 is CASSYSSGSYEQYF. The CDR3 DNA follows: TGTGCCAGCAGTTATTCTAGCGGGTCCTACGAGCAGTACTTC.

This clone has only one observation. This sequence joins TRBV2 and TRBJ2-5; D uncertain. The germline V gene encodes CDR1 SNHLY and CDR2 FYNNEI. The CDR3 is made up of 14 amino acids. V was clipped by 6 bases and J by 0 bases, with 11 bases between them. This CDR3 is CASRFDRYQETQYF. For the CDR3, the DNA is TGTGCCAGCAGATTCGACCGGTACCAAGAGACCCAGTACTTC.

The rearrangement joins TRBV5-1 to TRBJ1-3, with a tentative D call TRBD1 (5 bases). This CDR3 is 14 amino acids long. Germline V gives CDR1 SGHRS, CDR2 YFSETQ. V gave up 0 bases and J gave up 7 bases, with 11 bases separating them. CDR3: CASSLDRRGNTIYF. In DNA, the CDR3 is TGCGCCAGCAGCTTGGACAGAAGGGGTAACACCATATATTTT.

The gene calls are TRBV25-1 and TRBJ2-5, with D perhaps TRBD2 (6 bases). Germline V gene sequence: CDR1 MGHDK, CDR2 SYGVNS. The CDR3 is 14 residues long. V lost 1 base to trimming and J lost 6 bases, with 12 bases between them. CDR3 protein: CASSEWEALKTQYF. The DNA of the CDR3 is TGTGCCAGCAGTGAATGGGAGGCTTTAAAGACCCAGTACTTC. Based on the CDR3 plus reference TRBV25-1 and TRBJ2-5, the full variable domain is EADIYQTPRYLVIGTGKKITLECSQTMGHDKMYWYQQDPGMELHLIHYSYGVNSTEKGDLSSESTVSRIRTEHFPLTLESARPSHTSQYLCASSEWEALKTQYFGPGTRLLVL.

The V and J genes are TRBV10-3 and TRBJ2-3; weak D call: TRBD2 (5 bases). Germline loops: CDR1 ENHRY, CDR2 SYGVKD. V lost 2 bases and J lost 6, with 15 bases in between. This CDR3 contains 15 residues. CDR3 sequence (DNA): TGTGCCATCAGTGAGACCCGGGTAACGGGGGATACGCAGTATTTT. It yields the protein CAISETRVTGDTQYF.